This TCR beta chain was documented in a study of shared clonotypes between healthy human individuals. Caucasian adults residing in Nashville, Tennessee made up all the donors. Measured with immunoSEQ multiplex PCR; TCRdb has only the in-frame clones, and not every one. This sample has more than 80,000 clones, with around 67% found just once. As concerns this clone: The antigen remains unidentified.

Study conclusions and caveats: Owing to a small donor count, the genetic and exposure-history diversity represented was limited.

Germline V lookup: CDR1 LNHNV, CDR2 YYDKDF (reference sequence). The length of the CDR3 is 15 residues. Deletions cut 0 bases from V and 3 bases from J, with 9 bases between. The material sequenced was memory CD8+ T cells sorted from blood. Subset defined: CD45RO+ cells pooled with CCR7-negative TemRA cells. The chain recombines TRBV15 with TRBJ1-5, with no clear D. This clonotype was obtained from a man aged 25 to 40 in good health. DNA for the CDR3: TGTGCCACCAGCAGAGACACAGTCTTCAATCAGCCCCAGCATTTT. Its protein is CATSRDTVFNQPQHF.